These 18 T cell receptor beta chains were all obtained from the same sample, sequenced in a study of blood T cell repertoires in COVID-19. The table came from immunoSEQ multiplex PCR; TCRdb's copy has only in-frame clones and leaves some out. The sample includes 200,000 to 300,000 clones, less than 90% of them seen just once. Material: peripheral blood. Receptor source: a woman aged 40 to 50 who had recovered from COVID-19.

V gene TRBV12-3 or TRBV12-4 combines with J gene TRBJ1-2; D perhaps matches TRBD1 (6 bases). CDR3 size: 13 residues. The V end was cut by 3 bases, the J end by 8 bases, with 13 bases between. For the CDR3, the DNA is TGTGCCAGCAGTTTCGGGGGGGCGCAGGGCTACACCTTC. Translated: CASSFGGAQGYTF.

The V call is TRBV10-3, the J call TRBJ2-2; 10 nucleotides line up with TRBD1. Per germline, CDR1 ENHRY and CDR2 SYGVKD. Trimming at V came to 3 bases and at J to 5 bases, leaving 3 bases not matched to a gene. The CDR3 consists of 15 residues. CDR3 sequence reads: CAISEQGQGTGELFF. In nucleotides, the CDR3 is TGTGCCATCAGTGAACAGGGACAGGGGACCGGGGAGCTGTTTTTT.

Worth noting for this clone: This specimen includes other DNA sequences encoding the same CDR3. The CDR3 DNA is TGTGCCAGCAGCCGACAGGGGAGCTCCTACAATGAGCAGTTCTTC. Its protein product is CASSRQGSSYNEQFF. This chain joins TRBV2 and TRBJ2-1, with 8 bases aligning to TRBD1. The CDR3 loop spans 15 amino acids. The trim removed 6 bases at V and 0 bases at J, leaving 4 bases unmatched. Per the germline V gene, CDR1 is SNHLY and CDR2 is FYNNEI.

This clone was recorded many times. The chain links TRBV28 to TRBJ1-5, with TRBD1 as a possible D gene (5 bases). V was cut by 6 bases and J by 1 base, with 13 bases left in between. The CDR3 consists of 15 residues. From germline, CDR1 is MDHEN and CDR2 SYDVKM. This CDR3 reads CASRSGKISNQPQHF. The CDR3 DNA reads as TGTGCCAGCAGATCAGGGAAAATCAGCAATCAGCCCCAGCATTTT. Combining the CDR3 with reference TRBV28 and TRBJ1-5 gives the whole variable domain DVKVTQSSRYLVKRTGEKVFLECVQDMDHENMFWYRQDPGLGLRLIYFSYDVKMKEKGDIPEGYSVSREKKERFSLILESASTNQTSMYLCASRSGKISNQPQHFGDGTRLSIL.

The CDR3 nucleotides read TGTGCCACCGACCCAGGAGGGCGAGATGGCTACACCTTC. Translated, it gives CATDPGGRDGYTF. The chain couples TRBV2 to TRBJ1-2, with D hard to call. CDR1 SNHLY and CDR2 FYNNEI come from the germline V gene. The V end lost 10 bases, the J end lost 6 bases, and 18 bases lay between the germline ends. The CDR3 loop spans 13 amino acids.

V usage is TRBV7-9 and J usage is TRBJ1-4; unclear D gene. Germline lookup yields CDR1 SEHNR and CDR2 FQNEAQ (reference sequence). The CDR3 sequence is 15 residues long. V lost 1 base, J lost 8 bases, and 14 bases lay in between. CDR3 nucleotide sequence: TGTGCCAGCAGCTTAGGAGCCGTCGGGAACGAAAAACTGTTTTTT. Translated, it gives CASSLGAVGNEKLFF.

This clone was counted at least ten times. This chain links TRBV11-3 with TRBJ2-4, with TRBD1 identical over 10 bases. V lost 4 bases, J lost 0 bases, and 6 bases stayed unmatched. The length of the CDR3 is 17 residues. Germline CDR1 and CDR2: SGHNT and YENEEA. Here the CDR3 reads CASSWTGGTLAKNIQYF. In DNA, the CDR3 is TGTGCCAGCAGCTGGACAGGGGGGACACTAGCCAAAAACATTCAGTACTTC.

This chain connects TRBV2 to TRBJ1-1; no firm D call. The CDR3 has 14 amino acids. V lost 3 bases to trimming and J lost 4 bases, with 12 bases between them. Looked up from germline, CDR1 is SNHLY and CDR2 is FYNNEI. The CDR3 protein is CASSDTEVRTEAFF. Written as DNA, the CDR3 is TGTGCCAGCAGTGACACCGAGGTCCGCACTGAAGCTTTCTTT.

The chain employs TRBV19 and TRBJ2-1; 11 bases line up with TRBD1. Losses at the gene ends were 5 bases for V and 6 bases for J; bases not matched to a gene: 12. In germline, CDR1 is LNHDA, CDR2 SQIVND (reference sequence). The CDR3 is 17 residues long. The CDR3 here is CASSSRGGQGAGNEQFF. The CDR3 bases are TGTGCCAGTAGTTCACGGGGCGGACAGGGGGCCGGCAATGAGCAGTTCTTC.

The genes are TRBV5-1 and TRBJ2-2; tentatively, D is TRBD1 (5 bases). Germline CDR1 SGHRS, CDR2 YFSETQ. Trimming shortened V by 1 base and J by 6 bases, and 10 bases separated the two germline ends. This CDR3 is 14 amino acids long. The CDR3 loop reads CASSLPGSAGELFF. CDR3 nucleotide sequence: TGCGCCAGCAGCTTGCCAGGGTCTGCCGGGGAGCTGTTTTTT.

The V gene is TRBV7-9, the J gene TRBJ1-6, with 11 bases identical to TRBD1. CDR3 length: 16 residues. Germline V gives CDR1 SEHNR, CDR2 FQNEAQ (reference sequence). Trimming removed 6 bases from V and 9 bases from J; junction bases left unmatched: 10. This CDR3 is CASRLPRDRGFSPLHF. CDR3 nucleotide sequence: TGTGCCAGCAGATTACCTCGGGACAGGGGGTTTTCACCCCTCCACTTT.

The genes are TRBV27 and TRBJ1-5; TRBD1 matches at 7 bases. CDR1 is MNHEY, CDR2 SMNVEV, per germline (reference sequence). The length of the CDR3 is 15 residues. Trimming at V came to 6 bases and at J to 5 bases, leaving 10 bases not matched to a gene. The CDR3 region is CASRTGTAKHQPQHF. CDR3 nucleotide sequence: TGTGCCAGCAGGACGGGGACAGCCAAGCATCAGCCCCAGCATTTT.

The CDR3 bases are TGTGCCAGCAGCGCCGGGACAGCAACTAGCACAGATACGCAGTATTTT. Its translation is CASSAGTATSTDTQYF. This chain connects TRBV9 to TRBJ2-3, with 7 bases identical to TRBD1. Unmatched junction bases numbered 7, after V lost 3 bases and J lost 0 bases. Germline lookup yields CDR1 SGDLS and CDR2 YYNGEE. The CDR3 sequence is 16 residues long.

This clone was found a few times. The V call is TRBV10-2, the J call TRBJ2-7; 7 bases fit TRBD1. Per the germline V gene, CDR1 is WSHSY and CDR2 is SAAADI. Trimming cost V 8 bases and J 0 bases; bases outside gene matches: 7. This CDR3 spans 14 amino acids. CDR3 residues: CASRSTGSSYEQYF. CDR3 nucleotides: TGCGCCAGCCGATCGACAGGGAGCTCCTACGAGCAGTACTTC.

This CDR3 reads CASSLGGNIQYF. Here the CDR3 DNA reads TGTGCCAGCAGCCTGGGGGGGAACATTCAGTACTTC. The chain combines TRBV6-5 with TRBJ2-4; 7 bases map to TRBD2. The CDR3 contains 12 residues. Germline assignment: CDR1 MNHEY and CDR2 SVGAGI. The trim removed 6 bases at V and 7 bases at J, leaving 3 bases unmatched.

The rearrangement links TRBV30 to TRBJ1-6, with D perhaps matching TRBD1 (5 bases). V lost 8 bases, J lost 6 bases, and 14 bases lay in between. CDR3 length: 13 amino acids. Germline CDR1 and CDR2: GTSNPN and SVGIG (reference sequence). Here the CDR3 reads CATSRGTNSPLHF. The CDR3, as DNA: TGTGCCACCAGCCGGGGGACTAATTCACCCCTCCACTTT.

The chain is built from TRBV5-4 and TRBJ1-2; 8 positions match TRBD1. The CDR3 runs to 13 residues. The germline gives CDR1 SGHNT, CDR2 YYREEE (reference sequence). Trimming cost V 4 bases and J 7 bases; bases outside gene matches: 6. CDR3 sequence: CASSRDRSSGYTF. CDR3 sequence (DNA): TGTGCCAGCAGCCGGGACAGGTCTTCTGGCTACACCTTC.

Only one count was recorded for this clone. In nucleotides, the CDR3 is TGTGCCATCAGTGGGACAGGGACGTCATACTACGAGCAGTACTTC. Protein sequence: CAISGTGTSYYEQYF. The chain is built from TRBV10-3 and TRBJ2-7; 8 bases align to TRBD1. This CDR3 spans 15 amino acids. Unmatched junction bases numbered 8, after V lost 4 bases and J lost 3 bases. Per the germline V gene, CDR1 is ENHRY and CDR2 is SYGVKD.